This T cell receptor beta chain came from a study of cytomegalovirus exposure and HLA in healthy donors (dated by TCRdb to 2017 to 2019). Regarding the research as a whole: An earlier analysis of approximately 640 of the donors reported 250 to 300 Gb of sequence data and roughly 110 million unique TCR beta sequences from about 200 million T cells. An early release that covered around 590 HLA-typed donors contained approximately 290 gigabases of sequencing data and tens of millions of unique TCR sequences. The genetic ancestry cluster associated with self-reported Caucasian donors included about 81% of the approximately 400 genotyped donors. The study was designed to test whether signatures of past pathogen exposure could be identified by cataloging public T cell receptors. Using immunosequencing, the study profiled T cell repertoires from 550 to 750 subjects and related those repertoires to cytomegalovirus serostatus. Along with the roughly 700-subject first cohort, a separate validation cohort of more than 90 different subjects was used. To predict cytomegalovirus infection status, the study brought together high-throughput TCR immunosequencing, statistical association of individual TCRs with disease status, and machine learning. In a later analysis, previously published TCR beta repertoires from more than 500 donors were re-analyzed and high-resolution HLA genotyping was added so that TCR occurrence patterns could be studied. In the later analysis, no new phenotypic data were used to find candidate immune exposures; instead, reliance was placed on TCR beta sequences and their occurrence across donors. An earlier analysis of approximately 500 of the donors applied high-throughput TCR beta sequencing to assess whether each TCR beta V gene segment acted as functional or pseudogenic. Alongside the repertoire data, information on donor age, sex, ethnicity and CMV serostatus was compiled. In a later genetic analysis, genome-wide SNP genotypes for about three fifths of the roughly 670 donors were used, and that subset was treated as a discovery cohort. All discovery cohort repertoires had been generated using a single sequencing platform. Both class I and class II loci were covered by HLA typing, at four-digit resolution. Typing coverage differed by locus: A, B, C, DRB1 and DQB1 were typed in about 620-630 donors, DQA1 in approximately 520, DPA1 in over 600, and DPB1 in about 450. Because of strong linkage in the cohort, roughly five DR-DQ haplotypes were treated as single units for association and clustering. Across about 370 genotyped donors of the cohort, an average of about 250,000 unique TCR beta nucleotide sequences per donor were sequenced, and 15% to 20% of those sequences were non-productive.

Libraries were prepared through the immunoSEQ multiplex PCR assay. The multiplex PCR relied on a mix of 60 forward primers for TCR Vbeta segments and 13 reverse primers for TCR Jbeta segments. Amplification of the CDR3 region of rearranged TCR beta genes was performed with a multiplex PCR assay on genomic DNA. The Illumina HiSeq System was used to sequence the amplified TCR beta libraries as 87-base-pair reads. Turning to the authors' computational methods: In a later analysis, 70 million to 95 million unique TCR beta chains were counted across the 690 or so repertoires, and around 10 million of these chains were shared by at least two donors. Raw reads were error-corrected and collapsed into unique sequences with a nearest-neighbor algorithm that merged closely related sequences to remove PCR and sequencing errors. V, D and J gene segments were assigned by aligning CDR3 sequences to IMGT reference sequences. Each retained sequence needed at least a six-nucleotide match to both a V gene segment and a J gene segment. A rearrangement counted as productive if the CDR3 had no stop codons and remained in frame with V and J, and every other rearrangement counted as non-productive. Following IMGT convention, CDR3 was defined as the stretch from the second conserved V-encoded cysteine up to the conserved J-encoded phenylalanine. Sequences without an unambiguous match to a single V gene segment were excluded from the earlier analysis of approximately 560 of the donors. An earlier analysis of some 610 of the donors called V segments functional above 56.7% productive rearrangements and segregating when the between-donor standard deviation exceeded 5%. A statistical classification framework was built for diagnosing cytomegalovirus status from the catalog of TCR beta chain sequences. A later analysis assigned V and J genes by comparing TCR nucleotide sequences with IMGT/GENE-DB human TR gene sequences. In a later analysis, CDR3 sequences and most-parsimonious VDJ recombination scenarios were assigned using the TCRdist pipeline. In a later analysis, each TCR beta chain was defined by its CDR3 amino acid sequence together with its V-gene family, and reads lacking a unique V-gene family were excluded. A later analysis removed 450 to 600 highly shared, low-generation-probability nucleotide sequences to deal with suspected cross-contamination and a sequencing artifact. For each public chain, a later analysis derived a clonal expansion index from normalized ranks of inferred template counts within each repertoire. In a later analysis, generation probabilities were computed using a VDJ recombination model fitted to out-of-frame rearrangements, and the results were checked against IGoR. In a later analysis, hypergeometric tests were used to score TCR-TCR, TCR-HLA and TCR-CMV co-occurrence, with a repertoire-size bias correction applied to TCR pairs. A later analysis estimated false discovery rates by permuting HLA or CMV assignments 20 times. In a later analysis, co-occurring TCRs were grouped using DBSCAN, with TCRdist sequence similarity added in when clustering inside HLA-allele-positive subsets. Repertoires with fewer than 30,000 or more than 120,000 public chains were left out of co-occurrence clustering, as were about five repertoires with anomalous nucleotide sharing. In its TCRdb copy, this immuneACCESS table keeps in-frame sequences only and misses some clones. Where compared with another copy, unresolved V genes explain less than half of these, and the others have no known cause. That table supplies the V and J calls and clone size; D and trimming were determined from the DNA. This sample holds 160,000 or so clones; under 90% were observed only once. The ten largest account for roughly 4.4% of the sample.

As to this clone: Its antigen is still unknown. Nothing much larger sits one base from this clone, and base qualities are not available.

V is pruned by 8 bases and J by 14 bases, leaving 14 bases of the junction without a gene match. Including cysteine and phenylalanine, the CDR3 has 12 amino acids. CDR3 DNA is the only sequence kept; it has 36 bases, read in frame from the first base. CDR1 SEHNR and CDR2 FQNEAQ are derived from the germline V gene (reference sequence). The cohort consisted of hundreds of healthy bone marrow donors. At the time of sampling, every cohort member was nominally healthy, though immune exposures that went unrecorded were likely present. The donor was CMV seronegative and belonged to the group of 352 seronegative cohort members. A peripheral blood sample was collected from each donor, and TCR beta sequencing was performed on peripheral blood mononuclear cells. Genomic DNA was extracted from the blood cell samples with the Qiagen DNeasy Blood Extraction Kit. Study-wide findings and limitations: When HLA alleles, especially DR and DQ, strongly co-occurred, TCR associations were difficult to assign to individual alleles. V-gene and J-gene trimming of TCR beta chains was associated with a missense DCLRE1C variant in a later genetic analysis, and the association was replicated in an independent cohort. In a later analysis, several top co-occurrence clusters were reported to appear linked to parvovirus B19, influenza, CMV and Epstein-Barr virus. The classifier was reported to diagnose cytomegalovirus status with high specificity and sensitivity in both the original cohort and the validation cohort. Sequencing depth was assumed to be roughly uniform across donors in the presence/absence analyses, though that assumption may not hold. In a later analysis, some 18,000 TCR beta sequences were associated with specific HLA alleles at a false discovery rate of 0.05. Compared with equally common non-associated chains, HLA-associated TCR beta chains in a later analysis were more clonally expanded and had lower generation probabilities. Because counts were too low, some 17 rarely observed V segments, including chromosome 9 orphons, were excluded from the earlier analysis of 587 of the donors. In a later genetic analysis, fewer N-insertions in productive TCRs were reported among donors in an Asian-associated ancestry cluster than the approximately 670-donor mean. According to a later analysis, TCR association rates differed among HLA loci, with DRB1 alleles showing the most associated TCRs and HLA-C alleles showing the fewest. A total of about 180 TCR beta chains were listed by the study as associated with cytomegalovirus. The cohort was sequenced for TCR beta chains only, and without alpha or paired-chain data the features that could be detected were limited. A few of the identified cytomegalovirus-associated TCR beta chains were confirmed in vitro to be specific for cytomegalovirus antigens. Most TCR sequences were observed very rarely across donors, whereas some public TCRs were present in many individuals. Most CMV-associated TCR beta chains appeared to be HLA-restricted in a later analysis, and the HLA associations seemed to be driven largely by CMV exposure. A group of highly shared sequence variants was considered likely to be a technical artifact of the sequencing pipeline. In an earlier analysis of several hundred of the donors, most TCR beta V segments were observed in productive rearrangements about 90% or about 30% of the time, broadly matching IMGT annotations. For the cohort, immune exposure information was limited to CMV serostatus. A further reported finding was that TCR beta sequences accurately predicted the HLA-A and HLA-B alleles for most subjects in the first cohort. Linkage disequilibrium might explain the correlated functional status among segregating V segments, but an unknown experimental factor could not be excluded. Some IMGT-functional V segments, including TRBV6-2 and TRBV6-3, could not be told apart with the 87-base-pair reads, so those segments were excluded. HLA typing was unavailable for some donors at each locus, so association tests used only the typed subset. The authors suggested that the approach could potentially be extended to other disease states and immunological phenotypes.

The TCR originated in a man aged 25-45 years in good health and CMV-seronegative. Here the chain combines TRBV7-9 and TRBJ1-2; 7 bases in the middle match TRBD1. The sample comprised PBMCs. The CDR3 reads CASSTGILVETF. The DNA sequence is TGTGCCAGCTCGACAGGGATCTTAGTGGAGACCTTC.